The rows below give T cell receptor beta chains drawn from one sample of a study of CD8+ T cells in alopecia areata. Assay: immunoSEQ multiplex PCR; the TCRdb copy retains only in-frame clones and omits some. The sample has over 200,000 clones; around 62% are singletons. The sample was CD4+ T cells sorted from blood, taken at week 0. The receptors were sampled from a human donor with alopecia areata. Both conserved end residues are trimmed from each CDR3. The listing skips clone size in some rows; elsewhere it reads once, few, many or a size class.

clone_size | j_call | v_call | cdr3_aa
- | TRBJ1-4 | TRBV30 | AWRTSGGAVGKLF
few | TRBJ2-7 | TRBV15 | ATSSWDRGLYEQY
few | TRBJ1-1 | TRBV6-5 | ASSYGQRNTEAF
- | TRBJ2-1 | TRBV19 | ASSTSGYEQF
- | TRBJ1-2 | TRBV7-9 | ASRSDGPYT
- | TRBJ1-1 | TRBV29-1 | SVEPKLRLNTEAF
- | TRBJ2-7 | TRBV30 | AWSDDRSSYEQY
- | TRBJ2-2 | TRBV29-1 | SAAGPGIRELF
few | TRBJ1-6 | TRBV6-5 | ASTARSTTSPLH
- | TRBJ2-3 | TRBV19 | ASKGPLTDTQY
- | TRBJ1-2 | TRBV29-1 | SVNGRAYGYT
few | TRBJ1-5 | TRBV6-6 | ASSYSGNSNQPQH
- | TRBJ2-7 | TRBV29-1 | SILFLAGVTYEQY
- | TRBJ1-2 | TRBV9 | ASTGGQTYGYT
- | TRBJ1-2 | TRBV29-1 | SVGQAPGYT
- | TRBJ1-1 | TRBV18 | ASRAGLNTEAF
- | TRBJ1-1 | TRBV29-1 | SVGRMNTEAF
- | TRBJ2-1 | TRBV5-4 | ASSRTGRDEQF
- | TRBJ2-1 | TRBV14 | ASSHGGLAAKSSYNEQF
- | TRBJ1-5 | TRBV7-2 | ASSLNVRLPQPQH
- | TRBJ2-5 | TRBV15 | ATSREGETQY
- | TRBJ2-5 | TRBV7-2 | ASSLDIRGQY
- | TRBJ1-1 | TRBV29-1 | SVAGVLNTEAF
- | TRBJ2-7 | TRBV30 | AWRGGFYEQY
many | TRBJ2-1 | TRBV7-2 | ASSREGTRRSSSYNEQF
- | TRBJ2-6 | TRBV5-4 | ASSSYYPDRAGANVLT
few | TRBJ2-2 | TRBV23-1 | ASSPLGGPSTTGELF
few | TRBJ2-5 | TRBV5-1 | ASSSDSPQETQY
- | TRBJ1-6 | TRBV9 | ASSFRDRGGNSPLH
- | TRBJ2-7 | TRBV6-5 | ASSYSGTGSYEQY
many | TRBJ2-1 | TRBV7-3 | ASSFDRGGYEQF
- | TRBJ2-4 | TRBV29-1 | SVEELAKNIQY
- | TRBJ1-2 | TRBV29-1 | SVGDSSYGYT
once | TRBJ1-1 | TRBV29-1 | SVGGLEAF
- | TRBJ2-3 | TRBV7-2 | ASSLTGGGTDTQY
many | TRBJ1-1 | TRBV6-4 | ASSADRQSTEAF
few | TRBJ1-3 | TRBV30 | AWSVGTHSGNTIY